This T cell receptor beta chain stems from a study of cytotoxic CD8 clonotypes in ibrutinib-treated CLL. T cells were sequenced at a targeted depth of 1 in 200,000 to 1 in 1 million. Produced via immunoSEQ multiplex PCR; TCRdb's table is partial and in-frame only. The sample shows approximately 16,000 clones, approximately 60% of them seen only once. The CDR3 runs to 15 residues. CDR1 and CDR2 from the germline V gene are MNHEY and SVGAGI. The sequence derives from a human donor with chronic lymphocytic leukemia. Sequencing used PBMCs, obtained before ibrutinib treatment. This chain connects TRBV6-5 to TRBJ2-7; 7 bases are a match to TRBD2. The CDR3 is CAISGERGSIYEQYV. Written as DNA, the CDR3 is TGTGCCATCAGTGGAGAGCGGGGTTCGATCTACGAGCAGTACGTC.